This T cell receptor beta chain was recorded in a study of neurological immune-mediated disorders. Study background: Relapsing-remitting patients made up 31 of the 34 multiple sclerosis patients, and secondary progressive patients made up 3. Study-wide points: Clinical features showed no association with the multiple sclerosis repertoire cluster, and MRI features showed none either.

Trimming shortened V by 4 bases and J by 5 bases, and 18 bases separated the two germline ends. In germline, CDR1 is KGHSY, CDR2 FQNENV. The CDR3 is 16 residues long. One entry per CDR3 protein results from TCRdb running MiXCR on the 5' RACE reads. Among roughly 66,000 distinct CDR3 sequences listed, 4.5% to 5.5% were seen once. The unsorted libraries had their origin in 2 million PBMCs stored at -80 C. There are many counts of this clonotype. Antigen unknown. The sequenced material came from PBMCs. This receptor was taken from a woman between 70 and 85 years old with multiple sclerosis. V and J are TRBV16 and TRBJ1-5; D might be TRBD1 (6 bases). CDR3 DNA: TGTGCCAGCAGCCTTAGGAGGGGGTTAAAGGATCAGCCCCAGCATTTT. As protein: CASSLRRGLKDQPQHF.